The clone carrying this T cell receptor (beta chain) was detected many times. Its matching antigen is unknown. Unique molecular identifiers were attached to individual cDNA molecules. TCRdb fed the 5' RACE reads into MiXCR, producing one record per CDR3 protein. The profile covers tens of thousands of distinct CDR3 sequences, with about 6% appearing a single time and approximately 23% taken by the ten largest. The data are from a study of early T cells in non-severe SARS-CoV-2 infection. The wider study: Investigators sequenced bulk RNA drawn from unsorted whole blood, and chains remained unpaired. Study findings and constraints: VDJdb-based matching was biased toward anti-spike CD8 responses and missed private and CD4 specificities.

This receptor was taken from an adult who was a healthcare worker with PCR-confirmed SARS-CoV-2 infection or an uninfected control (not recorded which). Sequenced material: whole blood.

CDR3 loop: CASSSPSTTSGISYEQYF. Here the CDR3 DNA reads TGTGCCAGCAGTTCGCCTTCTACCACTAGCGGAATCTCCTACGAGCAGTACTTC. The chain carries TRBV28 and TRBJ2-7; 8 bases align to TRBD2. The V gene end was trimmed by 4 bases and the J gene end by 0 bases; junction bases not matched to a gene: 14. CDR3 length: 18 residues. CDR1 and CDR2 from the germline V gene are MDHEN and SYDVKM.